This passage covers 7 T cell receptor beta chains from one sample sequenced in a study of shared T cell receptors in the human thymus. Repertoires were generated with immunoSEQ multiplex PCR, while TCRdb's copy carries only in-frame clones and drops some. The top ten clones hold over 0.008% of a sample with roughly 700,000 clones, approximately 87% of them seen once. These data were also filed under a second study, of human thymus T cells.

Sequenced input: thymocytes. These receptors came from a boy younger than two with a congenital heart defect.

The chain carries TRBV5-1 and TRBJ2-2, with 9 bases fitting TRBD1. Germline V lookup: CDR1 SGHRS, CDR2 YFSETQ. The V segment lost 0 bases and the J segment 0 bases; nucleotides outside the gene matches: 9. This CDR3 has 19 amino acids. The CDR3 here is CASSLAFGQGPANTGELFF. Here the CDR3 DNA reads TGCGCCAGCAGCTTGGCGTTCGGACAGGGGCCCGCGAACACCGGGGAGCTGTTTTTT.

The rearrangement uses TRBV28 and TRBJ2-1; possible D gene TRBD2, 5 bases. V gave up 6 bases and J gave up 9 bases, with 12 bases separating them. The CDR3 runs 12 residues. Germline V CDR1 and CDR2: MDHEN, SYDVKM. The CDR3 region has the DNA TGTGCCAGCAGGCCGATAGCGAGTGAGCAGTTCTTC. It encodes CASRPIASEQFF. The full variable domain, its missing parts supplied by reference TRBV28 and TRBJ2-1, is DVKVTQSSRYLVKRTGEKVFLECVQDMDHENMFWYRQDPGLGLRLIYFSYDVKMKEKGDIPEGYSVSREKKERFSLILESASTNQTSMYLCASRPIASEQFFGPGTRLTVL.

The CDR3 DNA is TGCAGCGTTGTAGGTTGGCCAGCGGTAAGCACAGATACGCAGTATTTT. It encodes CSVVGWPAVSTDTQYF. The chain couples TRBV29-1 to TRBJ2-3, with TRBD2 as a possible D gene (5 bases). This CDR3 spans 16 amino acids. Germline-derived CDR1 and CDR2 are SQVTM and ANQGSEA. Trimming took 4 bases from V and 0 from J, leaving 17 bases between them.

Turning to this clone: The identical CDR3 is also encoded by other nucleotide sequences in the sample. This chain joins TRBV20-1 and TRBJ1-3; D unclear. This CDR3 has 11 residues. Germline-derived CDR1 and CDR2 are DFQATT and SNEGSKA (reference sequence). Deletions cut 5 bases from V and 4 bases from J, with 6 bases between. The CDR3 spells CSASRGNTIYF. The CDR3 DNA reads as TGCAGTGCTTCGCGGGGAAACACCATATATTTT.

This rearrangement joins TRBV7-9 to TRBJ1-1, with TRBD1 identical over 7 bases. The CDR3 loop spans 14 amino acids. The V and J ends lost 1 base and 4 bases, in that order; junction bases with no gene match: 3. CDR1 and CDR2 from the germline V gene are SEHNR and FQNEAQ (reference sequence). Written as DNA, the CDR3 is TGTGCCAGCAGCTTAGGACAGGGAGCCACTGAAGCTTTCTTT. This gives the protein CASSLGQGATEAFF. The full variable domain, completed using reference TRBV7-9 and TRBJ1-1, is DTGVSQNPRHKITKRGQNVTFRCDPISEHNRLYWYRQTLGQGPEFLTYFQNEAQLEKSRLLSDRFSAERPKGSFSTLEIQRTEQGDSAMYLCASSLGQGATEAFFGQGTRLTVV.

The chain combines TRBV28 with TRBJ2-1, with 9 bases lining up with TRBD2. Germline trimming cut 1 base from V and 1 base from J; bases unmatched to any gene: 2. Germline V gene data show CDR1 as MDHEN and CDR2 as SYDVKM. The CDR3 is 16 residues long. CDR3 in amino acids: CASSLSREGSYNEQFF. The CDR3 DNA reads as TGTGCCAGCAGTTTATCGCGGGAGGGGTCCTACAATGAGCAGTTCTTC.

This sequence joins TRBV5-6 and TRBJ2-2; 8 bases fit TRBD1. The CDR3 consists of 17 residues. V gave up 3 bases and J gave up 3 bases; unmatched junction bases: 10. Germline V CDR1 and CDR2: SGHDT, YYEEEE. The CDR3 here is CASSSRTGRWDTGELFF. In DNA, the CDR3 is TGTGCCAGCAGCTCGCGGACAGGGCGGTGGGACACCGGGGAGCTGTTTTTT.